These T cell receptor beta chains were read from a single sample in a study of CD8 T cells in ankylosing spondylitis. Each CDR3 protein gets one entry after TCRdb re-called the 5' RACE reads with MiXCR. Of 130,000 or so distinct CDR3 sequences listed, 9.5% to 12% are singletons. Source material: blood, either unsorted or a sorted T cell fraction (not recorded which). The origin of the receptors is a female donor with ankylosing spondylitis or in good health (not recorded which). The CDR3 runs from the conserved cysteine through the conserved F or W. Fields, in order: CDR3 length, V gene, J gene, CDR3 protein.

cdr3_length: 16
v_call: TRBV7-9
j_call: TRBJ1-5
cdr3_aa: CASSLGQGALGQPQHF

cdr3_length: 14
v_call: TRBV9
j_call: TRBJ2-7
cdr3_aa: CASSVDGDLGEQYF

cdr3_length: 14
v_call: TRBV3-1
j_call: TRBJ1-1
cdr3_aa: CASSLTGGRAEAFF

cdr3_length: 16
v_call: TRBV9
j_call: TRBJ2-3
cdr3_aa: CASSASRQGGTDTQYF

cdr3_length: 13
v_call: TRBV6-1
j_call: TRBJ1-1
cdr3_aa: CASTLQVNTEAFF

cdr3_length: 15
v_call: TRBV28
j_call: TRBJ2-5
cdr3_aa: CASHPSGSQRETQYF

cdr3_length: 13
v_call: TRBV7-2
j_call: TRBJ2-7
cdr3_aa: CASSLIETYEQYF

cdr3_length: 16
v_call: TRBV7-9
j_call: TRBJ1-1
cdr3_aa: CASSLGEVTENTEAFF

cdr3_length: 14
v_call: TRBV7-2
j_call: TRBJ1-1
cdr3_aa: CASSEYKPNTEAFF

cdr3_length: 16
v_call: TRBV7-2
j_call: TRBJ1-6
cdr3_aa: CASSFGQGAPNSPLHF

cdr3_length: 16
v_call: TRBV5-1
j_call: TRBJ2-1
cdr3_aa: CASSLAGSTGRREQFF

cdr3_length: 15
v_call: TRBV7-8
j_call: TRBJ2-2
cdr3_aa: CASSRGTVYTGELFF

cdr3_length: 15
v_call: TRBV18
j_call: TRBJ1-1
cdr3_aa: CASSAKTGWNTEAFF

cdr3_length: 15
v_call: TRBV9
j_call: TRBJ2-2
cdr3_aa: CASSVRGGLTGELFF

cdr3_length: 14
v_call: TRBV10-3
j_call: TRBJ1-5
cdr3_aa: CAIKGTGGDQPQHF

cdr3_length: 15
v_call: TRBV7-8
j_call: TRBJ2-3
cdr3_aa: CASSALAGSTDTQYF

cdr3_length: 15
v_call: TRBV9
j_call: TRBJ2-5
cdr3_aa: CASSVGQRFQETQYF

cdr3_length: 18
v_call: TRBV21-1
j_call: TRBJ2-3
cdr3_aa: CASSKLAEGRESTDTQYF

cdr3_length: 11
v_call: TRBV6-1
j_call: TRBJ2-7
cdr3_aa: CASSDRGEQYF

cdr3_length: 13
v_call: TRBV9
j_call: TRBJ1-3
cdr3_aa: CASTPLPGNTIYF

cdr3_length: 14
v_call: TRBV7-8
j_call: TRBJ2-5
cdr3_aa: CASSLGHPDATQYF

cdr3_length: 12
v_call: TRBV20-1
j_call: TRBJ2-5
cdr3_aa: CSATDRDETQYF

cdr3_length: 14
v_call: TRBV5-1
j_call: TRBJ2-7
cdr3_aa: CASSLEDSSYEQYF

cdr3_length: 12
v_call: TRBV21-1
j_call: TRBJ1-1
cdr3_aa: CASSTRTREAFF

cdr3_length: 13
v_call: TRBV27
j_call: TRBJ1-2
cdr3_aa: CASSSNSVGGYTF